This T cell receptor (beta chain) is drawn from a study of blood T cells in healthy people across ages. A second PCR, run for about 6 to 11 cycles, used a sample-barcoded 5' primer plus a J-beta primer mix. Researchers report that a template-switch adaptor with 12 random nucleotides tagged each cDNA molecule. TCRdb re-analysed the 5' RACE reads in MiXCR, keeping a single row per CDR3 protein. The table lists some 1,500,000 distinct CDR3 sequences, 35% to 45% of them singletons. Comment on this clonotype: The antigen is undetermined.

This CDR3 has 12 amino acids. The germline V and J ends were trimmed by 6 bases and 5 bases, with 12 bases remaining between them. Germline V gene lookup returns CDR1 DFQATT and CDR2 SNEGSKA (reference sequence). The amount of total RNA extracted per sample was at least 5 micrograms. Overall study findings and caveats: Strong correlation linked observed beta diversity and percent naive T cells. Long-lived donors carried more naive CD4+ cells and greater diversity than aged donors.

The material sequenced was blood. The receptor's source is a woman under 30 in good health. The chain carries TRBV20-1 and TRBJ2-3; no definite D call. The CDR3 here is CSAVGSLDTQYF. CDR3 sequence (DNA): TGCAGTGCCGTGGGAAGCTTAGATACGCAGTATTTT.